These 19 T cell receptor beta chains share one sample of origin, sequenced in a study of blood T cells in healthy people across ages. It was with a sample-barcoded 5' primer and a J-beta primer mix that a second PCR of roughly 6 to 12 cycles was run. One entry per CDR3 protein, called by TCRdb with MiXCR from the 5' RACE reads. The profile shows 800,000 to 1,300,000 distinct CDR3 sequences, less than 25% of them singletons. These data also formed part of another study, on T cells of mothers and their children.

The sequencing input was blood. These receptors came from a girl between 2 and 10 years old in good health.

This clonotype was counted between two and nine times. The rearrangement uses TRBV6-1 and TRBJ2-5; D may be TRBD2 (6 bases). Germline CDR1 reads MNHNS; CDR2 reads SASEGT. Trimming stripped 6 bases from V and 9 bases from J, with 23 bases between. This CDR3 comprises 15 residues. DNA for the CDR3: TGTGCCAGCAGCCATCCGGGACTGGGTTATGGGGCCCAGTACTTC. It encodes CASSHPGLGYGAQYF.

The rearrangement joins TRBV6-5 to TRBJ2-5, with D perhaps given as TRBD1 or TRBD2 (5 bases each). Trimming cost V 6 bases and J 4 bases, with 18 bases left between them. Germline assignment: CDR1 MNHEY and CDR2 SVGAGI. This CDR3 contains 15 residues. CDR3 in amino acids: CASRIRGQSPETQYF. CDR3 nucleotides: TGTGCCAGCAGGATACGGGGCCAAAGTCCAGAGACCCAGTACTTC.

The chain uses TRBV9 and TRBJ2-5; D may match TRBD1 or TRBD2 (7 bases each). The J call may be faulty, since TRBJ2-1 better matches the DNA end. The CDR3 covers 13 residues. CDR1 is SGDLS, CDR2 YYNGEE, per germline. In DNA, the CDR3 is TGTGCCAGCAGCGCAGCAGGGGGGGACGAGCAGTTCTTC. Its translation: CASSAAGGDEQFF.

The chain couples TRBV24-1 to TRBJ2-5; no clear D. The CDR3 is 12 residues long. The V end lost 4 bases, the J end lost 5 bases, and 7 bases lay between the germline ends. Germline V gene lookup returns CDR1 KGHDR and CDR2 SFDVKD. This CDR3 reads CATSDPGETQYF. The CDR3 DNA reads TGTGCCACCAGTGACCCTGGTGAGACCCAGTACTTC.

The chain joins TRBV7-2 to TRBJ1-4, with D unclear. The V end lost 5 bases, the J end lost 8 bases, and 18 bases lay between the germline ends. This CDR3 has 15 residues. Germline V CDR1 and CDR2: SGHTA, FQGNSA. CDR3 coding DNA: TGTGCCAGCAGCCCGAAGGAGGGTTTCAAGGAAAAACTGTTTTTT. It codes for CASSPKEGFKEKLFF.

CDR3 sequence reads: CASSGGQGGEKLFF. As DNA, the CDR3 is TGTGCCAGCAGTGGCGGACAGGGCGGGGAAAAACTGTTTTTT. The rearrangement uses TRBV12-3 or TRBV12-4 and TRBJ1-4; 8 nucleotides align to TRBD1. The CDR3 is 14 amino acids. The trim removed 5 bases at V and 8 bases at J, leaving 7 bases unmatched.

This clonotype was seen a handful of times. V gene TRBV29-1 combines with J gene TRBJ2-2; D is perhaps TRBD2 (6 bases). The CDR3 sequence is 12 residues long. Per the germline V gene, CDR1 is SQVTM and CDR2 is ANQGSEA. V dropped 7 bases and J dropped 7 bases, with 13 bases sitting between them. Here the CDR3 reads CSAEGMVGELFF. Here the CDR3 DNA reads TGCAGCGCGGAGGGAATGGTCGGGGAGCTGTTTTTT.

As DNA, the CDR3 is TGTGCCAGCAGCTTAAATCCCACAGACCACTATGGCTACACCTTC. This sequence encodes CASSLNPTDHYGYTF. V gene TRBV7-2 combines with J gene TRBJ1-2; D not certain. From germline, CDR1 is SGHTA and CDR2 FQGNSA. Trimming took 2 bases from V and 3 from J, leaving 13 bases between them. The CDR3 is 15 amino acids.

This clonotype was detected a few times. The chain combines TRBV10-3 with TRBJ2-7; no reliable D call. Trimming took off 6 bases at V and 0 bases at J, with 12 bases between the two ends. CDR3 length: 14 residues. The germline CDR1 and CDR2 sequences are ENHRY and SYGVKD. The DNA for the CDR3 is TGTGCCATCAGCAAGGACCTGAGCTCCTACGAGCAGTACTTC. Amino acids: CAISKDLSSYEQYF.

V and J are TRBV28 and TRBJ2-5, with D perhaps TRBD1 (6 bases). This CDR3 region has 16 residues. The V and J ends lost 6 bases and 6 bases respectively, with 23 bases between them. Germline CDR1 MDHEN, CDR2 SYDVKM. The CDR3 bases are TGTGCCAGCAGCTCAGCTTGGCACTCAGGGGAAAAGACCCAGTACTTC. It specifies CASSSAWHSGEKTQYF. The complete variable domain, with remaining parts taken from reference TRBV28 and TRBJ2-5, reads DVKVTQSSRYLVKRTGEKVFLECVQDMDHENMFWYRQDPGLGLRLIYFSYDVKMKEKGDIPEGYSVSREKKERFSLILESASTNQTSMYLCASSSAWHSGEKTQYFGPGTRLLVL.

V is TRBV27 and J is TRBJ2-7; 7 nucleotides line up with TRBD1. The trim removed 2 bases at V and 7 bases at J, leaving 5 bases unmatched. Germline V gene lookup returns CDR1 MNHEY and CDR2 SMNVEV (reference sequence). The CDR3 has 13 amino acids. CDR3 protein: CASSLDRVTEQYF. In nucleotides, the CDR3 is TGTGCCAGCAGTTTAGACAGGGTTACGGAGCAGTACTTC.

The chain has TRBV12-3 or TRBV12-4 and TRBJ1-4; D might be TRBD1 (6 bases). This CDR3 is 14 amino acids long. V lost 6 bases, J lost 7 bases, and 15 bases lay in between. CDR3 protein: CASRGHQSGEKLFF. CDR3 nucleotides: TGTGCCAGCAGGGGACACCAAAGCGGTGAAAAACTGTTTTTT.

V and J are TRBV2 and TRBJ2-2; no definite D call. The CDR3 extends over 12 amino acids. Trimming stripped 5 bases from V and 5 bases from J, with 6 bases between. Germline CDR1 is SNHLY and CDR2 is FYNNEI. The CDR3 nucleotides read TGTGCCAGCAGTCGTGAGACCGGGGAGCTGTTTTTT. Its protein product is CASSRETGELFF.

Remarks on this clonotype: The junction does not match germline at one end; this may be a read error. The chain has TRBV6-2 or TRBV6-3 and TRBJ2-6; no clear D. The germline CDR1 and CDR2 sequences are MNHEY and SVGEGT. The CDR3 runs to 18 residues. The CDR3: CAGSSLLPTVRGANVLTF. The CDR3 coding sequence is TGTGCCGGCAGTAGTTTGCTCCCTACCGTCCGGGGGGCCAACGTCCTGACTTTC.

The rearrangement links TRBV29-1 to TRBJ2-3; D ambiguous. Looked up from germline, CDR1 is SQVTM and CDR2 is ANQGSEA. This CDR3 is built from 13 residues. Trimming left V 6 bases short and J 2 bases short, with 12 bases between. The CDR3 spells CSVRPRITDTQYF. The CDR3 coding sequence is TGCAGCGTCAGACCTCGGATCACAGATACGCAGTATTTT.

This clonotype has only a few counts. The rearrangement links TRBV10-3 to TRBJ2-5; D gene ambiguous. Trimming stripped 2 bases from V and 4 bases from J, with 8 bases between. Germline loops: CDR1 ENHRY, CDR2 SYGVKD. The length of the CDR3 is 13 residues. CDR3 residues: CAISEGVGETQYF. Here the CDR3 DNA reads TGTGCCATCAGTGAGGGGGTAGGAGAGACCCAGTACTTC.

The table lists this clonotype with a few counts. The DNA for the CDR3 is TGTGCCACCAGCAGACCTGGACAGGGTTTTAGCTATGGCTACACCTTC. The encoded protein is CATSRPGQGFSYGYTF. The chain recombines TRBV15 with TRBJ1-2, with TRBD1 identical over 8 bases. The CDR3 covers 16 residues. Germline V gene data show CDR1 as LNHNV and CDR2 as YYDKDF (reference sequence). The V gene end was trimmed by 2 bases and the J gene end by 4 bases; junction bases not matched to a gene: 9.

The rearrangement uses TRBV20-1 and TRBJ1-4, with TRBD1 as a possible D gene (6 bases). The germline V gene encodes CDR1 DFQATT and CDR2 SNEGSKA (reference sequence). The CDR3 loop spans 14 amino acids. V was trimmed by 6 bases and J by 5 bases, leaving 16 bases between them. CDR3 protein: CSAPRGQGNEKLFF. The CDR3, as DNA: TGCAGTGCCCCACGGGGCCAGGGGAATGAAAAACTGTTTTTT.

This clonotype was counted between two and nine times. This rearrangement joins TRBV5-1 to TRBJ1-5; a weak D match, TRBD1 (5 bases). V dropped 4 bases and J dropped 2 bases, with 13 bases sitting between them. Germline CDR1 SGHRS, CDR2 YFSETQ. The CDR3 contains 15 residues. Written as DNA, the CDR3 is TGCGCCAGCAGCCCCGTTGGGGGTGGCAATCAGCCCCAGCATTTT. Protein product: CASSPVGGGNQPQHF.